The 11 T cell receptor beta chains below all came from one sample that was sequenced in a study of metastatic and nonmetastatic thyroid tumors (TCRdb year 2020). Libraries came from PCR. Reads for this sample came from an Illumina HiSeq 4000. TCRdb reprocessed the public reads (quality trimming at Q25 with fastp, clone calling with MiXCR) and kept in-frame beta chains. For this sample there are some 28,000 clones; 3.7% appear just once. The biggest ten clones account for 3% to 3.5% of the sample. Before undergoing thyroid surgery, none of the patients had been given any kind of treatment. Sequencing was performed on blood. The receptor source for this set is a male donor with papillary thyroid cancer or a benign thyroid nodule (not recorded which). Some clones in this sample may be carry-over from other donors' samples.

This clone has a count of ten or more. The CDR3 here is CASSPAGSSYNEQFF. CDR3 in DNA: TGTGCCAGTAGTCCCGCCGGGAGCTCCTACAATGAGCAGTTCTTC. V usage is TRBV19 and J usage is TRBJ2-1, with D possibly matching TRBD2 (6 bases). V was shortened by 5 bases and J by 0 bases, with 11 bases between the two germline ends. In germline, CDR1 is LNHDA, CDR2 SQIVND (reference sequence). CDR3 length equals 15 residues.

This clone was counted a few times. The rearrangement joins TRBV6-2 or TRBV6-3 to TRBJ1-2, with TRBD1 identical over 10 bases. The CDR3 runs 14 residues. CDR1 and CDR2 (germline): MNHEY, SVGEGT. V lost 7 bases to trimming and J lost 3 bases; unmatched junction nucleotides: 5. The CDR3 DNA reads TGTGCCAGCACAGAGACAGGGGGCTACTATGGCTACACCTTC. Its translation is CASTETGGYYGYTF.

This clone was recorded at least ten times. The chain couples TRBV3-1 to TRBJ1-1, with D possibly matching TRBD1 (5 bases). The CDR3 contains 16 residues. Germline values: CDR1 LGHDT, CDR2 YNNKEL (reference sequence). Trimming shortened V by 0 bases and J by 1 base, and 12 bases separated the two germline ends. For the CDR3, the DNA is TGTGCCAGCAGCCAAGATGGTGGTGACAGGAACACTGAAGCTTTCTTT. Protein: CASSQDGGDRNTEAFF.

This clone was detected many times. This rearrangement joins TRBV5-6 to TRBJ2-1, with D tentatively TRBD2 (6 bases). The CDR3 is 14 residues long. The V end lost 1 base, the J end lost 8 bases, and 13 bases lay between the germline ends. Looked up from germline, CDR1 is SGHDT and CDR2 is YYEEEE. The CDR3 here is CASSLNGRGDEQFF. CDR3 nucleotide sequence: TGTGCCAGCAGCTTGAACGGGAGAGGTGATGAGCAGTTCTTC.

This clone occurred a few times. The chain combines TRBV12-3 or TRBV12-4 with TRBJ1-1; a weak D match, TRBD1 (6 bases). Trimming shortened V by 6 bases and J by 6 bases, and 17 bases separated the two germline ends. This CDR3 comprises 14 residues. In nucleotides, the CDR3 is TGTGCCAGCAGCTCATATACAGGGTTCCCTGAAGCTTTCTTT. It is translated as CASSSYTGFPEAFF.

The table lists this clone with a few counts. This chain links TRBV15 with TRBJ1-2, with 8 bases lining up with TRBD1. The V segment lost 0 bases and the J segment 8 bases; nucleotides outside the gene matches: 14. The CDR3 runs 17 residues. Germline CDR1 LNHNV, CDR2 YYDKDF (reference sequence). CDR3 in amino acids: CATSRDGVQGAPGGYTF. In nucleotides, the CDR3 is TGTGCCACCAGCAGAGACGGGGTTCAGGGGGCGCCAGGCGGCTACACCTTC.

A few counts support this clone. V usage is TRBV6-4 and J usage is TRBJ1-1, with D uncertain. CDR3 size: 12 residues. The germline V and J ends were trimmed by 7 bases and 1 base, with 7 bases remaining between them. Germline V CDR1 and CDR2: MRHNA, SNTAGT. CDR3 region: CASIWRNTEAFF. The CDR3 region has the DNA TGTGCCAGCATCTGGAGGAACACTGAAGCTTTCTTT.

This clone was seen a few times. The rearrangement joins TRBV5-1 to TRBJ1-2; the D is unclear. The ends were cut back, 0 bases at V and 4 bases at J, with 16 bases in the middle. This CDR3 is 16 amino acids long. The germline V gene encodes CDR1 SGHRS and CDR2 YFSETQ. In DNA form, the CDR3 reads TGCGCCAGCAGCTTGGAGCCCCTGGGTAGCGGCTATGGCTACACCTTC. It is translated as CASSLEPLGSGYGYTF.

The chain is built from TRBV5-1 and TRBJ1-2; perhaps TRBD1 as D (5 bases). Germline V gene sequence: CDR1 SGHRS, CDR2 YFSETQ. V shed 6 bases and J shed 2 bases, with 14 bases lying between them. The CDR3 spans 14 residues. The DNA of the CDR3 is TGCGCCAGCAATACTGGGGGTGGCAACTATGGCTACACCTTC. Translating gives CASNTGGGNYGYTF.

The rearrangement uses TRBV7-8 and TRBJ2-1; 8 bases align to TRBD2. This CDR3 has 17 amino acids. The ends lost 0 bases at V and 0 bases at J; junction bases unmatched: 4. Germline V gene data show CDR1 as SGHVS and CDR2 as FQNEAQ. CDR3 in DNA: TGTGCCAGCAGCTTAGCGACTAGCGTAGGCTCCTACAATGAGCAGTTCTTC. Protein sequence: CASSLATSVGSYNEQFF.

This clone has at least ten counts. This chain uses TRBV20-1 with TRBJ2-7; 9 positions agree with TRBD2. Germline lookup yields CDR1 DFQATT and CDR2 SNEGSKA (reference sequence). The CDR3 extends over 15 amino acids. J was trimmed by 2 bases and V by 5 bases; bases with no gene match: 10. For the CDR3, the DNA is TGCAGTGCTGATAATAGCGGGAGCGGGACCTACGAGCAGTACTTC. Its protein product is CSADNSGSGTYEQYF.